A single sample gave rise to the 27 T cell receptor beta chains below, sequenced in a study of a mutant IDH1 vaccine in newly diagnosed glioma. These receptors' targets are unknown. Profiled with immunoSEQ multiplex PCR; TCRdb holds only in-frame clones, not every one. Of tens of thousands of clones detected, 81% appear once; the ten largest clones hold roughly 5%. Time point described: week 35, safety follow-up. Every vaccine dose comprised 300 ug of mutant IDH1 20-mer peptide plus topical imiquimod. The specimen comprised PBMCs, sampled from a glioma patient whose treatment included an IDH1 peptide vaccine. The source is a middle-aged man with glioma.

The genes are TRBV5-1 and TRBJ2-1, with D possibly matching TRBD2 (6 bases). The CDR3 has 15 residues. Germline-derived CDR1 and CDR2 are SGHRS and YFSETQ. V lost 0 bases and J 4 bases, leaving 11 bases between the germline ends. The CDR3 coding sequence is TGCGCCAGCAGCTTGGCCGAGGCGGGGTACAATGAGCAGTTCTTC. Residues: CASSLAEAGYNEQFF.

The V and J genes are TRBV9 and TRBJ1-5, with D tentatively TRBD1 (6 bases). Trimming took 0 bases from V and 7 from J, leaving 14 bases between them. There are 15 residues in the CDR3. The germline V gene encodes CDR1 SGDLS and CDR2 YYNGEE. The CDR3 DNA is TGTGCCAGCAGCGTAGGCCTGGCAGGGGACCAGCCCCAGCATTTT. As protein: CASSVGLAGDQPQHF.

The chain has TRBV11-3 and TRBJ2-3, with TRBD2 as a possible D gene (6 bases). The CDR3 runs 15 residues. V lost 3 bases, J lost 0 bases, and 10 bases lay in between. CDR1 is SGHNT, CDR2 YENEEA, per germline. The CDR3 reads CASSFGGRSTDTQYF. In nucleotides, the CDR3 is TGTGCCAGCAGCTTCGGGGGTAGGAGCACAGATACGCAGTATTTT.

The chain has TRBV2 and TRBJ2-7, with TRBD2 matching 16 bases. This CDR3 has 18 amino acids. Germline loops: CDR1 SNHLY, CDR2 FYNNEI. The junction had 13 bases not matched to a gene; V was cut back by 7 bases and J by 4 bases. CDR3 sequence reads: CASNPGTSGRANLYEQYF. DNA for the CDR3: TGTGCCAGCAATCCCGGGACTAGCGGGAGGGCCAATCTATACGAGCAGTACTTC. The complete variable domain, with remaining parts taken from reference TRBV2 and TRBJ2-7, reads EPEVTQTPSHQVTQMGQEVILRCVPISNHLYFYWYRQILGQKVEFLVSFYNNEISEKSEIFDDQFSVERPDGSNFTLKIRSTKLEDSAMYFCASNPGTSGRANLYEQYFGPGTRLTVT.

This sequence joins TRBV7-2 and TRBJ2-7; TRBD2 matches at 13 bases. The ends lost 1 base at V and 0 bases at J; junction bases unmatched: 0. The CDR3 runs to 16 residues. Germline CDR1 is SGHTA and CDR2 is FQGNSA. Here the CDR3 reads CASSLGLAGGSYEQYF. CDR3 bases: TGTGCCAGCAGCTTAGGACTAGCGGGGGGCTCCTACGAGCAGTACTTC.

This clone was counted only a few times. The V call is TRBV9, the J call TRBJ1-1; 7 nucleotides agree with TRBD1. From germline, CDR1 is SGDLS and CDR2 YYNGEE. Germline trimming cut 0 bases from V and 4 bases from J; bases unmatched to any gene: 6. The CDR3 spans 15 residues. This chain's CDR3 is CASSVETGPGTEAFF. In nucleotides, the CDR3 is TGTGCCAGCAGCGTAGAGACAGGGCCGGGCACTGAAGCTTTCTTT.

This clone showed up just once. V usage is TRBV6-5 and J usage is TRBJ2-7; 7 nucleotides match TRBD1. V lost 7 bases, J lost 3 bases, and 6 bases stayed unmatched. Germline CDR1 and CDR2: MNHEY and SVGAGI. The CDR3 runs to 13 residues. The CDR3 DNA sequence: TGTGCCAGCAATCTCCGGGACAGCTACGAGCAGTACTTC. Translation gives CASNLRDSYEQYF.

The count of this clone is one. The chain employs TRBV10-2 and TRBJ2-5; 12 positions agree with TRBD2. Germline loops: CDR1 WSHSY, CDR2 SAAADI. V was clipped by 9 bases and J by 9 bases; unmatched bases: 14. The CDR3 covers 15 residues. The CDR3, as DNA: TGCGCCAGTCGACTAGCGGGGGAGCCGACGGGGCCCCAGTACTTC. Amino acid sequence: CASRLAGEPTGPQYF.

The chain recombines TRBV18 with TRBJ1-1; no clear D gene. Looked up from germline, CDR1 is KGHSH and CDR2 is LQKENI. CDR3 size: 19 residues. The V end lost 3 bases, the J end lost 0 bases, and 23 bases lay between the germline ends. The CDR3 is CASSPVLPRKGIMNTEAFF. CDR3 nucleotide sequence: TGTGCCAGCTCACCCGTTCTCCCCAGAAAGGGTATTATGAACACTGAAGCTTTCTTT.

For the CDR3, the DNA is TGTGCCATCCCCCCCAGGGGACGGGACAGGGGGACCGGGGAGCTGTTTTTT. This gives the protein CAIPPRGRDRGTGELFF. The V and J genes are TRBV6-4 and TRBJ2-2; 11 nucleotides line up with TRBD1. The CDR3 runs 17 residues. Trimming cost V 10 bases and J 5 bases; bases outside gene matches: 15. Looked up from germline, CDR1 is MRHNA and CDR2 is SNTAGT.

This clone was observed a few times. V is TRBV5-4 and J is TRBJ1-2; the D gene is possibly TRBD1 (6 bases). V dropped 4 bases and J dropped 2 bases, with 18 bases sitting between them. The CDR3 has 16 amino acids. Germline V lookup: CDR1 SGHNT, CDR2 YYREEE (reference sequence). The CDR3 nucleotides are TGTGCCAGCAGCCCTCTTCATCAGGGGTCCAACTATGGCTACACCTTC. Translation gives CASSPLHQGSNYGYTF.

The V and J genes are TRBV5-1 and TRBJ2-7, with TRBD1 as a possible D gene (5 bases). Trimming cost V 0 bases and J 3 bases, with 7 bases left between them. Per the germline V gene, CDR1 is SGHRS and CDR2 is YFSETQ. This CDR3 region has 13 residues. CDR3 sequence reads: CASSLVRGYEQYF. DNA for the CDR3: TGCGCCAGCAGCTTGGTTAGGGGCTACGAGCAGTACTTC.

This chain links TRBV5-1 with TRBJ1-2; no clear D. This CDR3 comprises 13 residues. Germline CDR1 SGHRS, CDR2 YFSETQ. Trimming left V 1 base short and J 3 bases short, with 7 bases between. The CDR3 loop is CASSLSGDYGYTF. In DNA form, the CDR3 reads TGCGCCAGCAGCTTGAGTGGGGACTATGGCTACACCTTC.

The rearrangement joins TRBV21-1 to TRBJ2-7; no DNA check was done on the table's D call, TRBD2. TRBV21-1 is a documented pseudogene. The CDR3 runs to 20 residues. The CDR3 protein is CASSKPRYRTSGNLVWEQYF. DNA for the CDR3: TGTGCCAGCAGCAAACCTCGATACAGGACTAGCGGGAACCTTGTGTGGGAGCAGTACTTC.

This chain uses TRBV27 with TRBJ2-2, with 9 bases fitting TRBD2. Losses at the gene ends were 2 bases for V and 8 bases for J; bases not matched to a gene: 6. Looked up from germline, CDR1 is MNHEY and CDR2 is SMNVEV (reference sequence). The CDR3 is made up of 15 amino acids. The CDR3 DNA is TGTGCCAGCAGTTTAATGCGGGGGGGCCTTGGGGAGCTGTTTTTT. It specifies CASSLMRGGLGELFF.

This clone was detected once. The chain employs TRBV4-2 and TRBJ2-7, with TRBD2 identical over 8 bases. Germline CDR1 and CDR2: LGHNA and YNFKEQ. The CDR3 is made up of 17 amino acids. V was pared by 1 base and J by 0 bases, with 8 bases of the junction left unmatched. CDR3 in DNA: TGTGCCAGCAGCCAAGGCGTTGCGGGGGGCGGCTCCTACGAGCAGTACTTC. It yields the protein CASSQGVAGGGSYEQYF.

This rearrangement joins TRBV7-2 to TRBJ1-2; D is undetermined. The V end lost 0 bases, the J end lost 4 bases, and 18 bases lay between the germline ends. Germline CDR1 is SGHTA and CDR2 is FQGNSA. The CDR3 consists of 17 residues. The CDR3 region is CASSLAQSMLGSYGYTF. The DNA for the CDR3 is TGTGCCAGCAGCTTAGCGCAGAGCATGCTGGGTTCCTATGGCTACACCTTC.

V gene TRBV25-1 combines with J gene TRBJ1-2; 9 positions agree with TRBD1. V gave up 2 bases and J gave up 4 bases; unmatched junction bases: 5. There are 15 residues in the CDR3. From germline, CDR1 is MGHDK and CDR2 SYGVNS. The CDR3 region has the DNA TGTGCCAGCAGTGAAACCGGGACAGGGCGCTATGGCTACACCTTC. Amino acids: CASSETGTGRYGYTF.

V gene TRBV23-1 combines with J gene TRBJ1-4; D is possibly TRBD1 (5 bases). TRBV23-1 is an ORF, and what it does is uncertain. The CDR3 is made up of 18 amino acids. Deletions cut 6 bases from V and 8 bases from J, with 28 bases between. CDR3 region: CASRMCPGRQSTQEKLFF. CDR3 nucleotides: TGCGCCAGCAGGATGTGCCCGGGGCGTCAATCAACCCAGGAAAAACTGTTTTTT.

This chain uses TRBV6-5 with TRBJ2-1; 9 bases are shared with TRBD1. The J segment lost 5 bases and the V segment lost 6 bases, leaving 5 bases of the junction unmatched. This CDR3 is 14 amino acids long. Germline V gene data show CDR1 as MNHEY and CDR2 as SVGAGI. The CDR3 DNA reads TGTGCCAGCAGGACAGGGGGAACCAACAATGAGCAGTTCTTC. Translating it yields CASRTGGTNNEQFF.

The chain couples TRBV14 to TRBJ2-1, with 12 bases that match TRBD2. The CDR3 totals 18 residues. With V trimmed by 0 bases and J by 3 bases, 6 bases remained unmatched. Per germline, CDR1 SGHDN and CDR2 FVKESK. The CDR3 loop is CASSQDRLAGARYNEQFF. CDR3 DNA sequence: TGTGCCAGCAGCCAAGATCGACTAGCGGGAGCCCGCTACAATGAGCAGTTCTTC.

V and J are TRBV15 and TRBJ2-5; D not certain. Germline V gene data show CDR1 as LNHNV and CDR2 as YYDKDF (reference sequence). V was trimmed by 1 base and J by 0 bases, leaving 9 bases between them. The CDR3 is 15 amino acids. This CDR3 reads CATSRVIRDQETQYF. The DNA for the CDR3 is TGTGCCACCAGCAGAGTGATAAGGGACCAAGAGACCCAGTACTTC.

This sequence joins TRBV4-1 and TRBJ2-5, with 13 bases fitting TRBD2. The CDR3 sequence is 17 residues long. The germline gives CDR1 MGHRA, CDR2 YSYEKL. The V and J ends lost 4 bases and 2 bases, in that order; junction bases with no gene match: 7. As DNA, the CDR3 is TGCGCCAGCAGCCTTGGGACTAGCGGGGACCTACAAGAGACCCAGTACTTC. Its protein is CASSLGTSGDLQETQYF.

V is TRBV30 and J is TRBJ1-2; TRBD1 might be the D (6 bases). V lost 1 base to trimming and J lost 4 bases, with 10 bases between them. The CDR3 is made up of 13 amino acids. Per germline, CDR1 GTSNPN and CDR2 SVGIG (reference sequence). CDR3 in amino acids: CAWSGTGSYGYTF. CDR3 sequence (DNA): TGTGCCTGGAGTGGAACAGGGAGCTATGGCTACACCTTC.

CDR3 DNA: TGTGCCAGCAGCGTAGGTCCTGGAAATGAGCAGTTCTTC. Protein product: CASSVGPGNEQFF. The J gene is TRBJ2-1, the V gene TRBV9; no clear D. Deletions cut 0 bases from V and 7 bases from J, with 8 bases between. Looked up from germline, CDR1 is SGDLS and CDR2 is YYNGEE. The CDR3 runs to 13 residues.

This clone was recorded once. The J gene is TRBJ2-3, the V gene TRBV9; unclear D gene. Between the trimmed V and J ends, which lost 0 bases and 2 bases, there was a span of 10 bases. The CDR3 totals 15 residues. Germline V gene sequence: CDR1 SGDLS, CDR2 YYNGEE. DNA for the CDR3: TGTGCCAGCAGCGTAGAGTTGGAACCCACAGATACGCAGTATTTT. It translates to CASSVELEPTDTQYF.

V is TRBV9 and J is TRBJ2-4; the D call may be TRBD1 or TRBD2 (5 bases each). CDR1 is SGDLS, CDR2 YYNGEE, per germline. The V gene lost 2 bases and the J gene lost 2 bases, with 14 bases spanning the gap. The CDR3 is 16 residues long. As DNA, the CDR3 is TGTGCCAGCAGCGTGGAAGGTTGGGGGACCAAAAACATTCAGTACTTC. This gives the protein CASSVEGWGTKNIQYF.